Listed below are T cell receptor beta chains from one sample, sequenced in a study of blood T cell repertoires in COVID-19. Data came from immunoSEQ multiplex PCR; TCRdb stores just in-frame clones and leaves some out. The sample has 45,000 to 55,000 clones; 65% to 80% are singletons. The sequenced sample consisted of peripheral blood. These receptors all stem from a human donor with active or convalescent COVID-19. The donor label of this sample is uncertain. Each CDR3 is given with its conserved first and last residue. Each record gives: clone size, J gene, V gene, D gene, CDR3 protein, CDR3 DNA. D genes are given only for firm matches. Rows give clone size only sometimes, using once, few, many, or a class for an expanded clone.

abundance: -; j_gene: TRBJ2-7; v_gene: TRBV5-4; d_gene: -; CDR3aa: CASSLVGRTPYEQYF; CDR3nt: TGTGCCAGCAGCTTGGTGGGCAGGACACCCTACGAGCAGTACTTC
abundance: -; j_gene: TRBJ2-3; v_gene: TRBV27; d_gene: TRBD2; CDR3aa: CASTRRLAGTDTQYF; CDR3nt: TGTGCCAGCACCCGCCGACTAGCGGGCACAGATACGCAGTATTTT
abundance: -; j_gene: TRBJ2-2; v_gene: TRBV7-3; d_gene: -; CDR3aa: CASSFRGSTGELFF; CDR3nt: TGTGCCAGCAGCTTCCGGGGGAGCACCGGGGAGCTGTTTTTT
abundance: -; j_gene: TRBJ2-1; v_gene: TRBV7-3; d_gene: TRBD2; CDR3aa: CASSPTLAGGVNEQFF; CDR3nt: TGTGCCAGCAGCCCGACCTTAGCGGGAGGGGTCAATGAGCAGTTCTTC
abundance: -; j_gene: TRBJ2-4; v_gene: TRBV6-5; d_gene: -; CDR3aa: CASGGALTLNIQYF; CDR3nt: TGTGCCAGCGGGGGGGCGCTGACCCTAAACATTCAGTACTTC
abundance: -; j_gene: TRBJ1-5; v_gene: TRBV29-1; d_gene: TRBD1; CDR3aa: CSVSYTGGNQPQHF; CDR3nt: TGCAGCGTCTCGTACACAGGGGGCAACCAGCCCCAGCATTTT
abundance: -; j_gene: TRBJ2-5; v_gene: TRBV29-1; d_gene: -; CDR3aa: CSVEASQETQYF; CDR3nt: TGCAGCGTTGAAGCGAGCCAAGAGACCCAGTACTTC
abundance: -; j_gene: TRBJ2-7; v_gene: TRBV7-2; d_gene: TRBD2; CDR3aa: CASSSPGSGNYEQYF; CDR3nt: TGTGCCAGCAGCTCCCCCGGTAGCGGGAACTACGAGCAGTACTTC
abundance: -; j_gene: TRBJ2-1; v_gene: TRBV5-1; d_gene: TRBD2; CDR3aa: CASSLAGTTFNEQFF; CDR3nt: TGCGCCAGCAGCTTGGCCGGGACTACTTTTAATGAGCAGTTCTTC
abundance: -; j_gene: TRBJ1-5; v_gene: TRBV5-4; d_gene: -; CDR3aa: CASSMDSGPQHF; CDR3nt: TGTGCCAGCAGCATGGACTCGGGACCCCAGCATTTT
abundance: -; j_gene: TRBJ1-1; v_gene: TRBV28; d_gene: TRBD1; CDR3aa: CASSSGQGNTEAFF; CDR3nt: TGTGCCAGCAGTTCGGGACAGGGTAACACTGAAGCTTTCTTT
abundance: -; j_gene: TRBJ1-4; v_gene: TRBV5-6; d_gene: -; CDR3aa: CASSLAGGPQGEKLFF; CDR3nt: TGTGCCAGCAGCTTGGCCGGGGGTCCCCAGGGTGAAAAACTGTTTTTT
abundance: -; j_gene: TRBJ1-2; v_gene: TRBV5-1; d_gene: TRBD1; CDR3aa: CASTPQGGAKYGYTF; CDR3nt: TGCGCCAGCACACCTCAGGGGGGCGCAAAGTATGGCTACACCTTC
abundance: once; j_gene: TRBJ2-7; v_gene: TRBV7-2; d_gene: -; CDR3aa: CASRRTGISYEQYF; CDR3nt: TGTGCCAGCAGGCGGACTGGCATCTCCTACGAGCAGTACTTC
abundance: -; j_gene: TRBJ2-7; v_gene: TRBV7-8; d_gene: TRBD2; CDR3aa: CASHTGGSDEQYF; CDR3nt: TGTGCCAGCCATACGGGGGGGTCCGACGAGCAGTACTTC
abundance: -; j_gene: TRBJ2-7; v_gene: TRBV6-2/TRBV6-3; d_gene: -; CDR3aa: CASSYSPGQIETYEQYF; CDR3nt: TGTGCCAGCAGTTACTCGCCTGGACAGATAGAAACCTACGAGCAGTACTTC
abundance: -; j_gene: TRBJ2-7; v_gene: TRBV5-1; d_gene: TRBD2; CDR3aa: CASSLGTSGRGEQYF; CDR3nt: TGCGCCAGCAGCCTCGGGACTAGCGGGAGAGGAGAGCAGTACTTC
abundance: -; j_gene: TRBJ2-5; v_gene: TRBV10-2; d_gene: TRBD1; CDR3aa: CASSESTGGGTQYF; CDR3nt: TGCGCCAGCAGTGAGTCGACAGGGGGGGGGACCCAGTACTTC
abundance: once; j_gene: TRBJ2-3; v_gene: TRBV5-1; d_gene: TRBD2; CDR3aa: CASSLTGGGRIDTQYF; CDR3nt: TGCGCCAGCAGCCTGACTGGGGGAGGGCGAATAGATACGCAGTATTTT
abundance: -; j_gene: TRBJ1-4; v_gene: TRBV19; d_gene: -; CDR3aa: CASSIYYRTNEKLFF; CDR3nt: TGTGCCAGTAGTATTTATTACAGGACGAATGAAAAACTGTTTTTT
abundance: few; j_gene: TRBJ2-6; v_gene: TRBV3-1/TRBV3-2; d_gene: -; CDR3aa: CASSRSSPGANVLTF; CDR3nt: TGTGCCAGCAGTCGATCGAGTCCCGGGGCCAACGTCCTGACTTTC
abundance: -; j_gene: TRBJ1-2; v_gene: TRBV6-4; d_gene: TRBD1; CDR3aa: CASSDSGPGGRIYGYTF; CDR3nt: TGTGCCAGCAGTGACTCGGGGCCAGGGGGCAGGATCTATGGCTACACCTTC
abundance: -; j_gene: TRBJ1-1; v_gene: TRBV2; d_gene: TRBD1; CDR3aa: CASTTQGGNTEAFF; CDR3nt: TGTGCCAGCACTACACAGGGGGGGAACACTGAAGCTTTCTTT
abundance: -; j_gene: TRBJ2-5; v_gene: TRBV4-3; d_gene: -; CDR3aa: CASSQDLVRSEETQYF; CDR3nt: TGCGCCAGCAGCCAAGATTTGGTAAGGAGCGAAGAGACCCAGTACTTC
abundance: -; j_gene: TRBJ2-1; v_gene: TRBV11-1; d_gene: TRBD2; CDR3aa: CASSLGLAGEGDEQFF; CDR3nt: TGTGCCAGCAGTTTGGGCCTAGCGGGAGAGGGGGATGAGCAGTTCTTC
abundance: -; j_gene: TRBJ2-7; v_gene: TRBV7-8; d_gene: TRBD2; CDR3aa: CASSSPGLGVDEQYF; CDR3nt: TGTGCCAGCAGCTCCCCGGGACTAGGGGTCGACGAGCAGTACTTC
abundance: -; j_gene: TRBJ2-1; v_gene: TRBV11-2; d_gene: TRBD2; CDR3aa: CASSQRGTSSPHEQFF; CDR3nt: TGTGCCAGCAGCCAACGCGGGACTAGCAGTCCCCATGAGCAGTTCTTC
abundance: -; j_gene: TRBJ1-5; v_gene: TRBV7-7; d_gene: -; CDR3aa: CARGRRQLIVYSNQPQHF; CDR3nt: TGTGCTAGAGGCCGGAGACAGCTTATAGTTTATAGCAATCAGCCCCAGCATTTT
abundance: -; j_gene: TRBJ1-5; v_gene: TRBV19; d_gene: -; CDR3aa: CASRYGRGFGSNQPQHF; CDR3nt: TGTGCCAGTAGATACGGAAGGGGCTTTGGTAGCAATCAGCCCCAGCATTTT
abundance: -; j_gene: TRBJ2-5; v_gene: TRBV10-3; d_gene: -; CDR3aa: CAVSEQARGLETQYF; CDR3nt: TGTGCCGTCAGTGAGCAGGCGAGAGGGCTGGAGACCCAGTACTTC
abundance: -; j_gene: TRBJ2-7; v_gene: TRBV6-2/TRBV6-3; d_gene: TRBD2; CDR3aa: CASSSAGLASHEQYF; CDR3nt: TGTGCCAGCAGTTCAGCGGGACTAGCTAGCCACGAGCAGTACTTC
abundance: -; j_gene: TRBJ1-2; v_gene: TRBV6-5; d_gene: -; CDR3aa: CASSYSWGLGGYTF; CDR3nt: TGTGCCAGCAGTTACTCGTGGGGGCTGGGAGGCTACACCTTC
abundance: -; j_gene: TRBJ2-7; v_gene: TRBV27; d_gene: TRBD1; CDR3aa: CASRTQGDYEQYF; CDR3nt: TGTGCCAGCAGGACCCAGGGGGACTACGAGCAGTACTTC
abundance: -; j_gene: TRBJ1-5; v_gene: TRBV30; d_gene: -; CDR3aa: CAWSDWAGQPQHF; CDR3nt: TGTGCCTGGAGTGACTGGGCCGGTCAGCCCCAGCATTTT
abundance: -; j_gene: TRBJ2-6; v_gene: TRBV5-1; d_gene: -; CDR3aa: CASSSGESGANVLTF; CDR3nt: TGCGCCAGCAGCTCAGGGGAATCTGGGGCCAACGTCCTGACTTTC
abundance: few; j_gene: TRBJ2-7; v_gene: TRBV18; d_gene: TRBD1; CDR3aa: CASSPPPDRAEQYF; CDR3nt: TGTGCCAGCTCACCACCCCCGGACAGGGCCGAGCAGTACTTC
abundance: -; j_gene: TRBJ2-7; v_gene: TRBV14; d_gene: TRBD2; CDR3aa: CASSRRGAAGAGEQYF; CDR3nt: TGTGCCAGCAGCCGAAGAGGAGCCGCGGGAGCTGGAGAGCAGTACTTC
abundance: -; j_gene: TRBJ2-5; v_gene: TRBV27; d_gene: -; CDR3aa: CASSRKREETQYF; CDR3nt: TGTGCCAGCAGTAGGAAGCGGGAAGAGACCCAGTACTTC
abundance: -; j_gene: TRBJ1-2; v_gene: TRBV5-8; d_gene: TRBD1; CDR3aa: CARWRQGNNYGYTF; CDR3nt: TGTGCCAGGTGGAGACAGGGGAACAATTATGGCTACACCTTC
abundance: -; j_gene: TRBJ2-7; v_gene: TRBV15; d_gene: TRBD2; CDR3aa: CATSRVIAGDYEQYF; CDR3nt: TGTGCCACCAGCAGAGTTATAGCGGGAGACTACGAGCAGTACTTC
abundance: few; j_gene: TRBJ2-1; v_gene: TRBV9; d_gene: -; CDR3aa: CASSVDSQGYNEQFF; CDR3nt: TGTGCCAGCAGCGTAGATTCCCAGGGGTACAATGAGCAGTTCTTC
abundance: -; j_gene: TRBJ1-5; v_gene: TRBV11-2; d_gene: -; CDR3aa: CASSQGMDDQPQHF; CDR3nt: TGTGCCAGCAGCCAGGGTATGGATGATCAGCCCCAGCATTTT
abundance: -; j_gene: TRBJ1-2; v_gene: TRBV29-1; d_gene: -; CDR3aa: CSVPGHGYTF; CDR3nt: TGCAGCGTCCCAGGGCATGGCTACACCTTC
abundance: -; j_gene: TRBJ1-1; v_gene: TRBV24-1; d_gene: -; CDR3aa: CATSDLGTEAFF; CDR3nt: TGTGCCACCAGTGACCTAGGTACTGAAGCTTTCTTT